This T cell receptor (beta chain) came from a study of control samples from healthy donors and cancer patients. Clones were read by immunoSEQ multiplex PCR, and TCRdb kept only the in-frame ones, dropping some. The table lists approximately 86,000 clones, 85% of them singletons. CDR3 size: 15 residues. J was trimmed by 3 bases and V by 0 bases; bases with no gene match: 4. Germline V gene lookup returns CDR1 SGHAT and CDR2 FQDESV (reference sequence). This clonotype originated in a woman aged 35 to 49 in good health. The sequencing input was blood. The V gene is TRBV11-1, the J gene TRBJ2-7; 8 bases are shared with TRBD2. CDR3 residues: CASSLAPGGGYEQYF. The CDR3 nucleotides read TGTGCCAGCAGCTTAGCGCCGGGAGGGGGCTACGAGCAGTACTTC.